Presented here are 21 T cell receptor beta chains from one specimen sequenced in a study of T cells in Graves' hyperthyroidism and ophthalmopathy. Researchers amplified the TCR beta CDR3 regions from RNA transcripts. First-round RT-PCR with HTBI primers amplified the TCR CDR3 region. One entry per CDR3 protein, called by TCRdb with MiXCR from the multiplex PCR reads. The sample consists of about 280,000 distinct CDR3 sequences, about 25% of them appearing once. Sequencing input: blood. The origin of the receptors is a man between 40 and 49 years old with Graves' hyperthyroidism that later progressed to Graves' ophthalmopathy.

The chain has TRBV6-5 and TRBJ2-7; TRBD2 aligns across 7 bases. The CDR3 has 15 residues. Trimming at V came to 7 bases and at J to 0 bases, leaving 9 bases not matched to a gene. Germline CDR1 and CDR2: MNHEY and SVGAGI. The CDR3 DNA reads TGTGCCAGCAAGCTACTGCGGGGGAGCTCCTACGAGCAGTACTTC. Translating it yields CASKLLRGSSYEQYF.

Ten or more counts support this clonotype. V and J are TRBV20-1 and TRBJ2-5; 8 bases are a match to TRBD2. In germline, CDR1 is DFQATT, CDR2 SNEGSKA (reference sequence). The CDR3 has 14 amino acids. After removal of 1 base from V and 2 bases from J, the junction contained 3 bases not matched to a gene. The chain's CDR3 is CSARAGGGQETQYF. The CDR3 bases are TGCAGTGCTAGAGCGGGAGGGGGACAAGAGACCCAGTACTTC.

This clonotype was seen repeatedly, ten times or more. This chain joins TRBV18 and TRBJ2-7, with TRBD1 as a possible D gene (6 bases). Germline CDR1 and CDR2: KGHSH and LQKENI. The CDR3 runs 15 residues. V was shortened by 2 bases and J by 4 bases, with 15 bases between the two germline ends. CDR3 DNA: TGTGCCAGCTCACCAGCGACAGGCATGACGTACGAGCAGTACTTC. It encodes CASSPATGMTYEQYF.

This clonotype has ten or more counts. The chain combines TRBV6-5 with TRBJ1-5; D is unresolved. V was shortened by 0 bases and J by 4 bases, with 10 bases between the two germline ends. CDR1 is MNHEY, CDR2 SVGAGI, per germline. There are 15 residues in the CDR3. The CDR3 spells CASSYSGSFNQPQHF. CDR3 bases: TGTGCCAGCAGTTACTCGGGCAGCTTTAATCAGCCCCAGCATTTT.

This clonotype was detected many times. The V call is TRBV2, the J call TRBJ2-5; D unresolved. Germline V gives CDR1 SNHLY, CDR2 FYNNEI. The CDR3 is made up of 13 amino acids. V was trimmed by 5 bases and J by 7 bases, leaving 14 bases between them. CDR3 nucleotides: TGTGCCAGCAGTCCGAAGGACCCCTCGACCCAGTACTTC. Its translation is CASSPKDPSTQYF.

With respect to this clonotype: With a much larger clone just one base away, this may be a read error. This chain connects TRBV28 to TRBJ2-5, with a tentative D call TRBD2 (7 bases). The CDR3 spans 16 residues. The V gene lost 1 base and the J gene lost 1 base, with 13 bases spanning the gap. CDR1 is MDHEN and CDR2 is SYDVKM in the germline V gene. The DNA of the CDR3 is TGTGCCAGCAGTTTATACGGCGGGGGCGGCCAAGAGACCCAGTACTTC. The encoded protein is CASSLYGGGGQETQYF.

This clonotype was counted ten times or more. V usage is TRBV2 and J usage is TRBJ2-2; D uncertain. The CDR3 has 14 amino acids. Germline-derived CDR1 and CDR2 are SNHLY and FYNNEI. With 5 bases removed from V and 0 bases from J, the gap between germline ends came to 7 bases. CDR3 in DNA: TGTGCCAGCAGTAGTGGGTCGAACACCGGGGAGCTGTTTTTT. Protein: CASSSGSNTGELFF. Full variable domain (rest looked up from reference TRBV2 and TRBJ2-2): EPEVTQTPSHQVTQMGQEVILRCVPISNHLYFYWYRQILGQKVEFLVSFYNNEISEKSEIFDDQFSVERPDGSNFTLKIRSTKLEDSAMYFCASSSGSNTGELFFGEGSRLTVL.

This clonotype was observed at least ten times. V is TRBV4-1 and J is TRBJ2-7; TRBD1 agrees at 7 bases. Germline trimming cut 6 bases from V and 6 bases from J; bases unmatched to any gene: 2. From germline, CDR1 is MGHRA and CDR2 YSYEKL. This CDR3 contains 11 residues. The CDR3 DNA sequence: TGCGCCAGCAGGGACAGGTGCGAGCAGTACTTC. Translating it yields CASRDRCEQYF.

This clonotype was seen at least ten times. The chain combines TRBV6-4 with TRBJ2-3, with 8 bases aligning to TRBD2. This CDR3 region has 16 residues. The ends lost 5 bases at V and 4 bases at J; junction bases unmatched: 11. Germline V lookup: CDR1 MRHNA, CDR2 SNTAGT. CDR3 DNA sequence: TGTGCCAGCAGTCCTCCGGGGGGGATAAACGCAGATACGCAGTATTTT. This translates into CASSPPGGINADTQYF.

This clonotype was detected many times. This chain uses TRBV6-5 with TRBJ2-5, with D possibly being TRBD2 (6 bases). Germline V lookup: CDR1 MNHEY, CDR2 SVGAGI. The CDR3 is 18 amino acids. V was clipped by 4 bases and J by 0 bases, with 21 bases between them. This chain's CDR3 is CASSSPTSKTRYQETQYF. In nucleotides, the CDR3 is TGTGCCAGCAGTTCCCCGACCTCTAAGACTAGGTACCAAGAGACCCAGTACTTC.

The chain combines TRBV12-3 or TRBV12-4 with TRBJ2-7; D not certain. The CDR3 is 15 amino acids. The V end lost 1 base, the J end lost 1 base, and 11 bases lay between the germline ends. The CDR3 here is CASSLGPLGSYEQYF. CDR3 DNA sequence: TGTGCCAGCAGTTTAGGCCCGCTTGGGTCCTACGAGCAGTACTTC.

This clonotype has a count of ten or more. The DNA of the CDR3 is TGTGCCAGCTCACCGGGGGAATATAGCAATCAGCCCCAGCATTTT. This translates into CASSPGEYSNQPQHF. This sequence joins TRBV18 and TRBJ1-5; a possible D gene is TRBD1 (5 bases). CDR3 length: 15 residues. Trimming took off 3 bases at V and 0 bases at J, with 9 bases between the two ends. Germline-derived CDR1 and CDR2 are KGHSH and LQKENI.

This clonotype occurred many times. The chain couples TRBV5-1 to TRBJ1-1; TRBD1 matches at 7 bases. CDR3 length: 15 residues. Germline values: CDR1 SGHRS, CDR2 YFSETQ. V dropped 3 bases and J dropped 0; count of bases not matched to a gene: 5. CDR3 coding DNA: TGCGCCAGCAGCTACGGGACAGTAATGAACACTGAAGCTTTCTTT. Its protein product is CASSYGTVMNTEAFF.

This clonotype has a count of ten or more. The chain is built from TRBV7-3 and TRBJ2-5, with TRBD1 matching over 10 bases. V gave up 3 bases and J gave up 2 bases; unmatched junction bases: 9. The CDR3 length is 17 residues. Germline values: CDR1 SGHTA, CDR2 FQGTGA. CDR3 sequence (DNA): TGTGCCAGCAGCTTGGGACAGGGGAGAGGGGGGCAAGAGACCCAGTACTTC. This translates into CASSLGQGRGGQETQYF.

This clonotype was picked up many times. CDR3 sequence (DNA): TGCAGTGCTAGGAGGTCCCCGAACACTGAAGCTTTCTTT. Residues: CSARRSPNTEAFF. The V gene is TRBV20-1, the J gene TRBJ1-1; D is unresolved. V was shortened by 3 bases and J by 1 base, with 9 bases between the two germline ends. From germline, CDR1 is DFQATT and CDR2 SNEGSKA (reference sequence). This CDR3 comprises 13 residues.

This clonotype was seen ten or more times. This chain links TRBV20-1 with TRBJ1-6; possible D gene TRBD1, 5 bases. The CDR3 is 14 amino acids. Trimming stripped 6 bases from V and 7 bases from J, with 16 bases between. Germline V CDR1 and CDR2: DFQATT, SNEGSKA (reference sequence). CDR3 sequence reads: CSAFSPGWNSPLHF. DNA for the CDR3: TGCAGTGCGTTTTCGCCAGGGTGGAATTCACCCCTCCACTTT.

This clonotype was recorded at least ten times. This chain connects TRBV5-1 to TRBJ1-1; weak D call: TRBD1 (5 bases). Trimming took 4 bases from V and 0 from J, leaving 7 bases between them. Germline lookup yields CDR1 SGHRS and CDR2 YFSETQ. The CDR3 runs 13 residues. CDR3 DNA: TGCGCCAGCAGCATACAGGTGAACACTGAAGCTTTCTTT. It translates to CASSIQVNTEAFF. Filled out from reference TRBV5-1 and TRBJ1-1, the complete variable domain reads KAGVTQTPRYLIKTRGQQVTLSCSPISGHRSVSWYQQTPGQGLQFLFEYFSETQRNKGNFPGRFSGRQFSNSRSEMNVSTLELGDSALYLCASSIQVNTEAFFGQGTRLTVV.

This rearrangement joins TRBV12-3 or TRBV12-4 to TRBJ2-7; 10 bases are shared with TRBD2. The CDR3 extends over 15 amino acids. V trimming: 3 bases; J trimming: 2 bases; junction bases outside the gene matches: 4. The CDR3 DNA reads as TGTGCCAGCAGTTTCGCACTAGCGGGAACCTACGAGCAGTACTTC. Its protein is CASSFALAGTYEQYF.

Ten or more counts support this clonotype. J is TRBJ2-2 and V is TRBV20-1, with 11 bases fitting TRBD2. This CDR3 has 16 residues. CDR1 and CDR2 from the germline V gene are DFQATT and SNEGSKA (reference sequence). The junction had 11 bases not matched to a gene; V was cut back by 6 bases and J by 5 bases. DNA of the CDR3: TGCAGTGCAAACCGGGGGGGGACTAGCGGTACCGGGGAGCTGTTTTTT. The encoded protein is CSANRGGTSGTGELFF.

This clonotype occurred many times. The V call is TRBV12-3 or TRBV12-4, the J call TRBJ1-6; D unclear. The CDR3 is 14 amino acids. Trimming took 5 bases from V and 1 from J, leaving 6 bases between them. The CDR3 region is CASSPQSYNSPLHF. In nucleotides, the CDR3 is TGTGCCAGCAGTCCCCAGTCCTATAATTCACCCCTCCACTTT.

The V call is TRBV20-1, the J call TRBJ1-2; D is uncertain. Germline V gives CDR1 DFQATT, CDR2 SNEGSKA (reference sequence). The CDR3 contains 12 residues. The V end was cut by 2 bases, the J end by 5 bases, with 9 bases between. CDR3 loop: CSARNPTYGYTF. CDR3 nucleotide sequence: TGCAGTGCTAGAAACCCTACGTATGGCTACACCTTC.